The clone carrying this TCR beta chain was recorded a few times. Its target is not known. TCRdb reprocessed the 5' RACE reads via MiXCR and lists one record per CDR3 protein. The profile covers some 390,000 distinct CDR3 sequences, with roughly 6.2% appearing a single time and approximately 16% taken by the ten largest. The data were obtained in a study of T cells after yellow fever vaccination. Study outcomes and limitations: Clonotypes found in both CD4 and CD8 compartments made up a small share. A faster peak, day 5 versus 15, was reached by the weaker secondary response.

This CDR3 has 14 residues. Germline V gene lookup returns CDR1 SGHRS and CDR2 YFSETQ. The V and J ends lost 0 bases and 4 bases respectively, with 8 bases between them. V usage is TRBV5-1 and J usage is TRBJ2-1, with D unclear. The sample consisted of PBMCs, taken 5 days after the yellow fever booster vaccination. The clonotype comes from a man younger than 40 who received the YFV17D yellow fever vaccine. CDR3 nucleotides: TGCGCCAGCAGCTTGGACTCCCCATACAATGAGCAGTTCTTC. Translated: CASSLDSPYNEQFF.